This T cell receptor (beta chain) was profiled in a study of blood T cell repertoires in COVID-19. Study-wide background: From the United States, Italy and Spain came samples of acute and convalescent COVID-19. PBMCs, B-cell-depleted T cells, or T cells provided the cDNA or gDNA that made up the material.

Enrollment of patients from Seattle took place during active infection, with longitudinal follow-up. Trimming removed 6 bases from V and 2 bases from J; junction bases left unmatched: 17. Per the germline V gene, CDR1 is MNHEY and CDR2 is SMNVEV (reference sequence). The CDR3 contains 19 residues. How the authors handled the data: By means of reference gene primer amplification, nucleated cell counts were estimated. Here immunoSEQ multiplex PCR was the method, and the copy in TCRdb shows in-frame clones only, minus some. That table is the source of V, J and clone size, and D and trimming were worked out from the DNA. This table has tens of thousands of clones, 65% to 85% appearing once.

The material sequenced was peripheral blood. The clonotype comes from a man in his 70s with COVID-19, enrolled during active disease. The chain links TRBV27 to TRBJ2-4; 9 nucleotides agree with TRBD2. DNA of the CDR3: TGTGCCAGCAGCCCCCGGGGGTCTAGCGGGACGAGGTCCAAAAACATTCAGTACTTC. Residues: CASSPRGSSGTRSKNIQYF.